Listed below are T cell receptor beta chains from one sample, sequenced in a study of blood T cell repertoires in COVID-19. Generated by immunoSEQ multiplex PCR, the TCRdb table keeps only in-frame clones and is missing some. Among 180,000 or so clones, around 88% were seen once, and the ten largest hold 3.6%. The material sequenced was PBMCs or T cells enriched from blood (not recorded which). These receptors all come from a woman aged 45-59 years in a cohort exposed to, infected with or recovered from COVID-19 (not recorded which). Each CDR3 is given with its conserved first and last residue. D genes are given only for firm matches. Only part of the rows carry a size: once, few, many, or a class if the clone is expanded.

V,J,size,D,CDR3,DNA
TRBV5-6,TRBJ1-2,-,-,CASSPRDTNYYGYTF,TGTGCCAGCAGCCCCCGGGACACCAATTACTATGGCTACACCTTC
TRBV12-3/TRBV12-4,TRBJ1-1,-,TRBD1,CASRPDRVPEAFF,TGTGCCAGCAGACCTGACAGGGTCCCTGAAGCTTTCTTT
TRBV6-5,TRBJ1-6,-,-,CASNPTGRGQSPLHF,TGTGCCAGCAACCCCACCGGCAGGGGCCAATCACCCCTCCACTTT
TRBV30,TRBJ1-6,few,-,CAWSAGRAGSPLHF,TGTGCCTGGAGTGCCGGCAGGGCAGGGTCACCCCTCCACTTT
TRBV18,TRBJ1-1,-,TRBD1,CASSPFDRVGEAFF,TGTGCCAGCTCACCATTTGACAGGGTGGGGGAAGCTTTCTTT
TRBV27,TRBJ1-5,-,-,CASSFRLGAQPQHF,TGTGCCAGCAGTTTCCGACTTGGAGCCCAGCCCCAGCATTTT
TRBV7-8,TRBJ1-1,-,-,CASSRPLGSPNTEAFF,TGTGCCAGCAGCCGGCCTCTGGGGAGTCCGAACACTGAAGCTTTCTTT
TRBV9,TRBJ2-1,-,TRBD2,CASSVDASGTYNEQFF,TGTGCCAGCAGCGTAGACGCTAGCGGGACCTACAATGAGCAGTTCTTC
TRBV7-9,TRBJ1-2,-,TRBD1,CASSLGTGANYGYTF,TGTGCCAGCAGCTTAGGGACAGGAGCTAACTATGGCTACACCTTC
TRBV24-1,TRBJ1-1,-,-,CATSDLRWGGKTFF,TGTGCCACCAGTGATTTGCGTTGGGGCGGGAAGACTTTCTTT
TRBV2,TRBJ2-3,few,TRBD2,CASSVTGGVTDTQYF,TGTGCCAGCAGTGTAACGGGAGGGGTCACAGATACGCAGTATTTT
TRBV27,TRBJ2-7,few,TRBD1,CASSSTGGSYEQYF,TGTGCCAGCAGTTCTACAGGGGGTTCCTACGAGCAGTACTTC
TRBV6-5,TRBJ2-2,-,-,CASSGDRITGELFF,TGTGCCAGCAGCGGAGACAGGATCACCGGGGAGCTGTTTTTT
TRBV29-1,TRBJ2-7,-,TRBD2,CSVRGLAGDYSYEQYF,TGCAGCGTCCGCGGACTAGCGGGGGACTACTCCTACGAGCAGTACTTC
TRBV19,TRBJ2-3,-,TRBD1,CASRTRTGPTDTQYF,TGTGCCAGTAGAACACGGACAGGCCCGACAGATACGCAGTATTTT
TRBV4-1,TRBJ1-2,-,-,CASSSDTKANYGYTF,TGCGCCAGCAGCTCGGACACGAAGGCCAACTATGGCTACACCTTC
TRBV28,TRBJ2-5,once,-,CASRGGAWETQYF,TGTGCCAGCAGGGGGGGGGCTTGGGAGACCCAGTACTTC
TRBV5-1,TRBJ2-3,once,TRBD2,CASSPGLAADTQYF,TGCGCCAGCAGCCCGGGACTAGCAGCAGATACGCAGTATTTT
TRBV5-1,TRBJ2-7,-,-,CASSPGTVGRYEQYF,TGCGCCAGCAGCCCCGGGACGGTGGGGAGGTACGAGCAGTACTTC
TRBV7-8,TRBJ2-3,-,-,CASSLSRVDTQYF,TGTGCCAGCAGCCTAAGTCGGGTGGATACGCAGTATTTT
TRBV7-9,TRBJ2-3,few,-,CARAIGGEDTQYF,TGTGCCAGGGCGATTGGCGGGGAGGATACGCAGTATTTT
TRBV6-1,TRBJ1-3,-,-,CASSEALIGLGNTIYF,TGTGCCAGCAGTGAAGCGCTTATTGGACTTGGAAACACCATATATTTT
TRBV11-1,TRBJ2-3,-,TRBD2,CASSLGSGAGTDTQYF,TGTGCCAGCAGCTTAGGAAGCGGGGCGGGCACAGATACGCAGTATTTT
TRBV2,TRBJ2-3,few,-,CATQTDRGPTDTQYF,TGTGCCACCCAGACGGACAGAGGACCCACAGATACGCAGTATTTT
TRBV9,TRBJ1-1,once,-,CASSVVQGSNTEAFF,TGTGCCAGCAGCGTAGTGCAGGGGTCGAACACTGAAGCTTTCTTT
TRBV5-1,TRBJ2-7,-,TRBD1,CASSRDRGGVDEQYF,TGCGCCAGCAGCCGGGACAGAGGGGGAGTCGACGAGCAGTACTTC
TRBV29-1,TRBJ1-4,-,-,CSVEDLARGGYEKLFF,TGCAGCGTTGAAGATTTGGCCCGGGGGGGGTACGAAAAACTGTTTTTT
TRBV18,TRBJ2-1,-,-,CASSPPGENEQFF,TGTGCCAGCTCACCCCCTGGTGAGAATGAGCAGTTCTTC
TRBV5-6,TRBJ2-5,many,-,CASSQQETQYF,TGTGCCAGCAGCCAACAAGAGACCCAGTACTTC
TRBV4-3,TRBJ1-4,-,-,CASSHRVANEKLFF,TGCGCCAGCAGCCACCGGGTGGCTAATGAAAAACTGTTTTTT
TRBV13,TRBJ1-1,-,TRBD1,CASSPIGQDPEAFF,TGTGCCAGCAGCCCGATAGGACAGGACCCTGAAGCTTTCTTT
TRBV5-3,TRBJ2-7,-,-,CARSLSQGEQYF,TGTGCCAGAAGCTTAAGCCAGGGGGAGCAGTACTTC
TRBV5-1,TRBJ1-4,-,-,CASSLQAATNEKLFF,TGCGCCAGCAGCTTGCAGGCAGCAACTAATGAAAAACTGTTTTTT
TRBV19,TRBJ2-1,once,-,CASSMVGGASNEQFF,TGTGCCAGTAGTATGGTGGGGGGAGCGAGCAATGAGCAGTTCTTC
TRBV7-9,TRBJ2-7,-,-,CASSTSDSDYEQYF,TGTGCCAGCAGCACCTCGGACTCGGACTACGAGCAGTACTTC
TRBV6-2/TRBV6-3,TRBJ2-3,-,TRBD2,CASSFTPTSGGFDTQYF,TGTGCCAGCAGTTTCACTCCTACTAGCGGGGGGTTTGATACGCAGTATTTT
TRBV9,TRBJ2-2,-,-,CASSASNTGELFF,TGTGCCAGCAGCGCCTCTAACACCGGGGAGCTGTTTTTT
TRBV5-6,TRBJ1-3,medium-sized,-,CASSRQYLSGNTIYF,TGTGCCAGCAGCCGCCAGTACCTCTCTGGAAACACCATATATTTT
TRBV19,TRBJ2-7,-,TRBD1,CASNAGTGVYEQYF,TGTGCCAGTAACGCCGGGACAGGGGTTTACGAGCAGTACTTC
TRBV6-1,TRBJ2-4,-,TRBD1,CASSEFHQDRGQGIQYF,TGTGCCAGCAGTGAATTCCACCAGGACAGGGGGCAGGGCATTCAGTACTTC
TRBV6-6,TRBJ1-2,few,TRBD1,CASSPGRDRGYTF,TGTGCCAGCAGTCCTGGCCGGGACAGGGGCTACACCTTC
TRBV28,TRBJ2-1,-,TRBD2,CASSFLEGGLAAKKQFF,TGTGCCAGCAGTTTTCTCGAGGGGGGACTAGCGGCCAAGAAACAGTTCTTC